This T cell receptor beta chain was sequenced during a study of blood T cell repertoires in COVID-19. Per the germline V gene, CDR1 is MNHNY and CDR2 is SVGAGI (reference sequence). The CDR3 covers 15 residues. V lost 5 bases, J lost 2 bases, and 4 bases stayed unmatched. Adults between about 18 and 95 years of age took part from about 24 US areas. This clone appeared a few times. Profiled with immunoSEQ multiplex PCR; TCRdb holds only in-frame clones, not every one. In the table there are 170,000 or so clones, 70% to 90% of which are singletons. Sequences were obtained from PBMCs or T cells enriched from blood (not recorded which). The rearrangement links TRBV6-6 to TRBJ1-5; 9 bases match TRBD1. This receptor was obtained from a woman between 45 and 60 years old who had recovered from COVID-19. CDR3 region: CASSDRGSGNQPQHF. In nucleotides, the CDR3 is TGTGCCAGCAGTGACAGGGGGAGTGGCAATCAGCCCCAGCATTTT.